The T cell receptor beta chain described here comes from a study of T cell responses to AZD1222 COVID-19 vaccine. The study, taken as a whole, reports: Close to half of spike-specific TCRs reportedly recognize unmutated variant regions. After two AZD1222 doses, spike-specific TCR breadth and depth rose versus day 0.

The assay was immunoSEQ multiplex PCR, and TCRdb's table has in-frame clones only and misses some. This table holds about 150,000 clones, about 90% found once. This clone has just one count. Its antigen is unidentified. The V and J ends lost 0 bases and 2 bases, in that order; junction bases with no gene match: 2. CDR3 length: 15 amino acids. Looked up from germline, CDR1 is SGHDT and CDR2 is YYEEEE. The source was peripheral blood, collected 28 days after the second AZD1222 dose. The rearrangement joins TRBV5-6 to TRBJ2-7; 10 nucleotides line up with TRBD1. This TCR derives from an adult who received the AZD1222 COVID-19 vaccine. The CDR3 is CASSLGTGGAYEQYF. CDR3 DNA sequence: TGTGCCAGCAGCTTGGGGACAGGGGGGGCCTACGAGCAGTACTTC.